This T cell receptor (beta chain) is from a study of T cell responses to AZD1222 COVID-19 vaccine. Study-wide results and caveats: AZD1222 recipients seropositive at baseline numbered only six. An increase in Spike-specific TCR breadth and depth was observed after two AZD1222 doses.

With regard to this clone: Its antigen is unidentified.

The method was immunoSEQ multiplex PCR; TCRdb's version includes in-frame clones alone and lacks a portion of them. The table includes 100,000 to 150,000 clones, about 92% detected once. This sequence originates from an adult in good health. This material consisted of peripheral blood, taken on day 0 of AZD1222 vaccination.

As DNA, the CDR3 is TGTGCCAGCAGTTACATACACGGACCCGGGGAGCTGTTTTTT. Residues: CASSYIHGPGELFF. The gene calls are TRBV2 and TRBJ2-2, with unresolved D. In germline, CDR1 is SNHLY, CDR2 FYNNEI. V was pared by 5 bases and J by 6 bases, with 13 bases between. The CDR3 is made up of 14 amino acids.